The next 5 T cell receptor beta chains were all read from a single sample in a study of T cell repertoires in cytomegalovirus infection. Using its own MiXCR run on the reads, TCRdb lists one record per CDR3 protein. In the table there are about 180,000 distinct CDR3 sequences, approximately 14% of which are singletons. Sequencing was done on a sample of PBMCs. The source of these receptors is a human donor in good health (CMV status not recorded). Some clones in this sample may be carry-over from other donors' samples.

V usage is TRBV5-1 and J usage is TRBJ1-1, with D maybe TRBD1 (5 bases). CDR3 length: 14 amino acids. Germline loops: CDR1 SGHRS, CDR2 YFSETQ. V lost 0 bases to trimming and J lost 3 bases, with 9 bases between them. This CDR3 reads CASSLDGADTEAFF. CDR3 bases: TGCGCCAGCAGCTTGGACGGGGCGGACACTGAAGCTTTCTTT. Looking up the rest from reference TRBV5-1 and TRBJ1-1 gives the full variable domain: KAGVTQTPRYLIKTRGQQVTLSCSPISGHRSVSWYQQTPGQGLQFLFEYFSETQRNKGNFPGRFSGRQFSNSRSEMNVSTLELGDSALYLCASSLDGADTEAFFGQGTRLTVV.

This clonotype was counted ten times or more. The chain couples TRBV5-4 to TRBJ1-6; the D is unclear. Germline loops: CDR1 SGHNT, CDR2 YYREEE (reference sequence). V shed 3 bases and J shed 10 bases, with 20 bases lying between them. The CDR3 totals 16 residues. CDR3 in DNA: TGTGCCAGCAGCTCCCAGGACTCTATCGGGCGGTCACCCCTCCACTTT. Protein product: CASSSQDSIGRSPLHF.

This clonotype was found many times. The rearrangement uses TRBV6-1 and TRBJ2-3, with 8 bases that match TRBD2. Trimming took 4 bases from V and 0 from J; bases not matched to a gene: 9. Germline V gene sequence: CDR1 MNHNS, CDR2 SASEGT. The CDR3 runs 17 residues. As DNA, the CDR3 is TGTGCCAGCAGTGTACTGGGGGCTAGCGGGAGCACAGATACGCAGTATTTT. Translated: CASSVLGASGSTDTQYF.

This clonotype was recorded many times. The chain has TRBV7-2 and TRBJ1-4, with 10 bases that match TRBD1. V was pared by 5 bases and J by 8 bases, with 8 bases of the junction left unmatched. The germline CDR1 and CDR2 sequences are SGHTA and FQGNSA. The CDR3 consists of 15 residues. The CDR3 sequence is CASSTRDRGGEKLFF. CDR3 sequence (DNA): TGTGCCAGCAGCACCCGGGACAGGGGAGGGGAAAAACTGTTTTTT.

This clonotype occurred many times. J is TRBJ1-2 and V is TRBV7-2, with D perhaps matching TRBD1 (5 bases). This CDR3 comprises 13 residues. Germline V gene lookup returns CDR1 SGHTA and CDR2 FQGNSA. V gave up 4 bases and J gave up 7 bases, with 13 bases separating them. The CDR3 spells CASSSLFQGGYTF. CDR3 nucleotide sequence: TGTGCCAGCAGCTCCTTGTTCCAGGGTGGCTACACCTTC.